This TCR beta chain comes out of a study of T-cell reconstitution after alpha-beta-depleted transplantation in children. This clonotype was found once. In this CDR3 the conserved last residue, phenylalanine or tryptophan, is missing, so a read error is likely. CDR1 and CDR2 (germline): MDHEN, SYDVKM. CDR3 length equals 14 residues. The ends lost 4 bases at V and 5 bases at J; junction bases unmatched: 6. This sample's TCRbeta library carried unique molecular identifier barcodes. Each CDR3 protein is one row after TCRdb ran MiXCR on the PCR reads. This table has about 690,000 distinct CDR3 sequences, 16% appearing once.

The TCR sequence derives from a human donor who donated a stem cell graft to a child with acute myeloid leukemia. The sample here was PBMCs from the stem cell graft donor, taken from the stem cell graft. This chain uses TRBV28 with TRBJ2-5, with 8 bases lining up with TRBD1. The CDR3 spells CASSSGQGRETQYS. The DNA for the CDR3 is TGTGCCAGCAGTTCCGGACAGGGAAGGGAGACCCAGTACTCC.